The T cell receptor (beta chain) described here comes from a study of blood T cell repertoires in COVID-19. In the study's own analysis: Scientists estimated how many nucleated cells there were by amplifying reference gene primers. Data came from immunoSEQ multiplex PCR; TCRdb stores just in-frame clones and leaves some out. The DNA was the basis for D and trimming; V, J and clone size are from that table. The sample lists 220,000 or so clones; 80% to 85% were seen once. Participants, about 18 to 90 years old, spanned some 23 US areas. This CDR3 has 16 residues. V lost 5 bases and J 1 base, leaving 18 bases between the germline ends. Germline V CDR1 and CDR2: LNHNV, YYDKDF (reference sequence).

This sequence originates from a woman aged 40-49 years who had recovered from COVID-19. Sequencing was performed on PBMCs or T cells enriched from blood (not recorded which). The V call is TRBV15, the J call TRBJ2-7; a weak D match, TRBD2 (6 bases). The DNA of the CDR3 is TGTGCCACCAGCGTACCCGTTTTGCGGGATTCCTACGAGCAGTACTTC. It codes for CATSVPVLRDSYEQYF. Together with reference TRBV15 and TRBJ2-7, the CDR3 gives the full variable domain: DAMVIQNPRYQVTQFGKPVTLSCSQTLNHNVMYWYQQKSSQAPKLLFHYYDKDFNNEADTPDNFQSRRPNTSFCFLDIRSPGLGDTAMYLCATSVPVLRDSYEQYFGPGTRLTVT.